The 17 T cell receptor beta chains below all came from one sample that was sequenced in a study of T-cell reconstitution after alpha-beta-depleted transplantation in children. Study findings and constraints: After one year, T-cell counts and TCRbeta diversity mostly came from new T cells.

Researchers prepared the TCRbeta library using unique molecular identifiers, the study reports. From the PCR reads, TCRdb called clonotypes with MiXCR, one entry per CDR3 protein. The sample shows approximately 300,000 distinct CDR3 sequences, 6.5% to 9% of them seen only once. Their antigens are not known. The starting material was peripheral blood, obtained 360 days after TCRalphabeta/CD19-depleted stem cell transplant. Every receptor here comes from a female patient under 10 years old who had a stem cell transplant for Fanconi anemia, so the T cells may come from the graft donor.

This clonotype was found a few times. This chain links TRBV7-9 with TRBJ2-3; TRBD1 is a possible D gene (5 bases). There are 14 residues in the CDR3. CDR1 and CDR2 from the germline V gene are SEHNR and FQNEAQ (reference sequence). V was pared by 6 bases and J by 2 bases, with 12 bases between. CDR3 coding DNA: TGTGCCAGCAGGACCGTAGGACACACAGATACGCAGTATTTT. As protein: CASRTVGHTDTQYF. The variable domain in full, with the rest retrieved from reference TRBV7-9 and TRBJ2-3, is DTGVSQNPRHKITKRGQNVTFRCDPISEHNRLYWYRQTLGQGPEFLTYFQNEAQLEKSRLLSDRFSAERPKGSFSTLEIQRTEQGDSAMYLCASRTVGHTDTQYFGPGTRLTVL.

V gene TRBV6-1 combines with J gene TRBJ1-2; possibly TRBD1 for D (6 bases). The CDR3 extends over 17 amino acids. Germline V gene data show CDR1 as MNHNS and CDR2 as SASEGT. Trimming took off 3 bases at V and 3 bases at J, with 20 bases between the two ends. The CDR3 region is CASSERTVPGGDYGYTF. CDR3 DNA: TGTGCCAGCAGTGAGAGGACAGTCCCAGGTGGAGACTATGGCTACACCTTC.

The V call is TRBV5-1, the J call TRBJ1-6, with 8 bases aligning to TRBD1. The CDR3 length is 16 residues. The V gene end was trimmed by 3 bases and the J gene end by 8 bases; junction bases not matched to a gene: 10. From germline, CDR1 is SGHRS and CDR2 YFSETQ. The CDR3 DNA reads TGCGCCAGCAGCTCATCGGACAGGGAGTATGATTCACCCCTCCACTTT. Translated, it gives CASSSSDREYDSPLHF.

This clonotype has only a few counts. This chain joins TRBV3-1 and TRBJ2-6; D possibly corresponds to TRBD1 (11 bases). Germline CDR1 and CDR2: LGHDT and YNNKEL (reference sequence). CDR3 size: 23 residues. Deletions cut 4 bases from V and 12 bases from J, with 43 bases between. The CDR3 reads CASSPGTGGRTSGLNSLLSVLTF. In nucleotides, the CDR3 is TGTGCCAGCAGCCCCGGGACAGGGGGAAGGACTAGCGGCCTTAATTCCCTACTATCCGTCCTGACTTTC.

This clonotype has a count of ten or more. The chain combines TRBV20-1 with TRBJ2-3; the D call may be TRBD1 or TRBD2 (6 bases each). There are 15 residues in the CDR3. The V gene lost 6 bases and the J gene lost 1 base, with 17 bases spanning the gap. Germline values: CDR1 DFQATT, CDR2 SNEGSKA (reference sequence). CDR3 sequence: CSARRPGARTDTQYF. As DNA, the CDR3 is TGCAGTGCCAGACGACCGGGGGCCCGCACAGATACGCAGTATTTT.

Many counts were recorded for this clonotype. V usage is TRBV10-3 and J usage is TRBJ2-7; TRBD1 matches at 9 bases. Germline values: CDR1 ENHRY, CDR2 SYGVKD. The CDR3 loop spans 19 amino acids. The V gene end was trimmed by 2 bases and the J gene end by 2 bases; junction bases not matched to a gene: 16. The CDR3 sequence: CAISEPIGTGRGGPYEQYF. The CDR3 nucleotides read TGTGCCATCAGTGAGCCAATCGGGACAGGGCGCGGAGGGCCCTACGAGCAGTACTTC.

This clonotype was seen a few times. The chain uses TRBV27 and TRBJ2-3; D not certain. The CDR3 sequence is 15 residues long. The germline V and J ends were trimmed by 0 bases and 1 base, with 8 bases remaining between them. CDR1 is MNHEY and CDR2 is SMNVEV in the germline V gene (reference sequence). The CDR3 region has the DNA TGTGCCAGCAGTTTATCTGGGTGGGGCACAGATACGCAGTATTTT. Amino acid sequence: CASSLSGWGTDTQYF.

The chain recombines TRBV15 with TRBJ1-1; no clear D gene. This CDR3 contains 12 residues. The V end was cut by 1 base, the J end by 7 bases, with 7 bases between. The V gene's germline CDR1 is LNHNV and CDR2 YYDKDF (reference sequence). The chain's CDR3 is CATSRGWGEAFF. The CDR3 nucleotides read TGTGCCACCAGCAGAGGGTGGGGTGAAGCTTTCTTT.

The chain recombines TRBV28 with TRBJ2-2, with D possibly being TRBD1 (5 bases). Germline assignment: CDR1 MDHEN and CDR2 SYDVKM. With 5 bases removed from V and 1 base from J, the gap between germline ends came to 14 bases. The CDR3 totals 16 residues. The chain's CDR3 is CASSQPGMLNTGELFF. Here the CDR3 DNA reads TGTGCCAGCAGTCAACCAGGGATGTTGAACACCGGGGAGCTGTTTTTT.

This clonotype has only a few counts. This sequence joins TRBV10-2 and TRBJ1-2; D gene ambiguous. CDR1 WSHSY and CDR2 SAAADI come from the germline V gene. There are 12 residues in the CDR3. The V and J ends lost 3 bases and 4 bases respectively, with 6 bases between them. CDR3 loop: CASSEAGYGYTF. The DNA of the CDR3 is TGCGCCAGCAGTGAAGCCGGCTATGGCTACACCTTC.

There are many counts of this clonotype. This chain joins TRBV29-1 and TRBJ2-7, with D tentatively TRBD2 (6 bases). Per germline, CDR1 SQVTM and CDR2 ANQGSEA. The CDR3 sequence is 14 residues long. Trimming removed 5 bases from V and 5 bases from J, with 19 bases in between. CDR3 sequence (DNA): TGCAGCGTTCCCCGCCTAGCGTATTATAACGAGCAGTACTTC. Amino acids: CSVPRLAYYNEQYF.

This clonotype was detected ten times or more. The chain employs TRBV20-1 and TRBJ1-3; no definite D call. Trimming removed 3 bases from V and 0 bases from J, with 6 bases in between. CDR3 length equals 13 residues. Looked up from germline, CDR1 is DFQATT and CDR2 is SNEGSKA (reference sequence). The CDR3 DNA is TGCAGTGCTAGTCTGTTCTCTGGAAACACCATATATTTT. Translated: CSASLFSGNTIYF.

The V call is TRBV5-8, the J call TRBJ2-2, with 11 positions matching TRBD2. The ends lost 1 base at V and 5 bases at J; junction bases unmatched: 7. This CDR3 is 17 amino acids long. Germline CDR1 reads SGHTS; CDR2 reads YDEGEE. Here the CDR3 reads CASSLQATSGATGELFF. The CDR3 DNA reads TGTGCCAGCAGCTTGCAGGCGACTAGCGGGGCGACCGGGGAGCTGTTTTTT.

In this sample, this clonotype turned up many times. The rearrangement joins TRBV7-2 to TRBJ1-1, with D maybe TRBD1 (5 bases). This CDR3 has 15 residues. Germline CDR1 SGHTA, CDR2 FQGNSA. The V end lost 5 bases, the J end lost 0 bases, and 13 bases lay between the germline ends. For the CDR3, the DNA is TGTGCCAGCAGCCTGGGTGACAGCATGAACACTGAAGCTTTCTTT. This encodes CASSLGDSMNTEAFF.

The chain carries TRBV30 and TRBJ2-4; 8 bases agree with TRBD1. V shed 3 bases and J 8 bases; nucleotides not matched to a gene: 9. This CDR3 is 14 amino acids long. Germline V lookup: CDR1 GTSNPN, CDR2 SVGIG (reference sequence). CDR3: CAWSRGLMEHIQYF. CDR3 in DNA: TGTGCCTGGAGCAGGGGGCTAATGGAACACATTCAGTACTTC.

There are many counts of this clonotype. CDR3 protein: CASSIQGYKDYGYTF. CDR3 in DNA: TGTGCCAGCAGTATACAGGGGTATAAGGACTATGGCTACACCTTC. This chain uses TRBV12-3 or TRBV12-4 with TRBJ1-2, with 7 bases matching TRBD1. The length of the CDR3 is 15 residues. V was pared by 5 bases and J by 3 bases, with 9 bases of the junction left unmatched.

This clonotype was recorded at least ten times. This chain's CDR3 is CASSSGQFSYEQYV. The CDR3, as DNA: TGTGCCAGCAGCTCCGGACAATTCTCCTACGAGCAGTACGTC. The chain recombines TRBV7-2 with TRBJ2-7, with D possibly matching TRBD1 (5 bases). Germline CDR1 reads SGHTA; CDR2 reads FQGNSA. The CDR3 sequence is 14 residues long. Trimming shortened V by 4 bases and J by 0 bases, and 10 bases separated the two germline ends.